These 14 T cell receptor beta chains were all obtained from the same sample, sequenced in a study of shared clonotypes between healthy human individuals. TCRdb keeps only in-frame clones here, not all; method: immunoSEQ multiplex PCR. This table holds some 690,000 clones, about 92% found once. Sequences were obtained from memory CD8+ T cells from PBMCs. This sample's subset: CD45RO+ cells pooled with CCR7-negative TemRA cells. Source of these receptors: a man aged 18 to 30 in good health. Some clones in this sample may be carry-over from other donors' samples.

The chain uses TRBV9 and TRBJ2-7; the D gene is possibly TRBD2 (5 bases). The CDR3 totals 13 residues. Per germline, CDR1 SGDLS and CDR2 YYNGEE. V was clipped by 4 bases and J by 2 bases, with 10 bases between them. The CDR3 sequence is CASSTAGTYEQYF. The CDR3 DNA reads TGTGCCAGCAGCACGGCCGGGACCTACGAGCAGTACTTC.

With regard to this clone: This may stem from a read error, because a much larger clone lies one nucleotide away. This sample also contains other DNA sequences that code for the same CDR3. The chain couples TRBV19 to TRBJ2-2, with 7 bases identical to TRBD1. V gave up 9 bases and J gave up 1 base; unmatched junction bases: 2. The CDR3 loop spans 13 amino acids. Germline lookup yields CDR1 LNHDA and CDR2 SQIVND (reference sequence). CDR3 coding DNA: TGTGCCAGCAGGGACAGGAACACCGGGGAGCTGTTTTTT. Residues: CASRDRNTGELFF. Supplemented by reference TRBV19 and TRBJ2-2, the full variable domain reads DGGITQSPKYLFRKEGQNVTLSCEQNLNHDAMYWYRQDPGQGLRLIYYSQIVNDFQKGDIAEGYSVSREKKESFPLTVTSAQKNPTAFYLCASRDRNTGELFFGEGSRLTVL.

This chain uses TRBV28 with TRBJ2-3; D is undetermined. CDR1 MDHEN and CDR2 SYDVKM come from the germline V gene. The CDR3 loop spans 13 amino acids. V lost 5 bases and J lost 4, with 10 bases in between. The CDR3 nucleotides read TGTGCCAGCAGTCAAGTGCGCCCAGATACGCAGTATTTT. Its protein product is CASSQVRPDTQYF.

Here the CDR3 reads CASSLTGGTPEAFF. The CDR3 DNA sequence: TGTGCCAGCAGCTTAACAGGGGGGACTCCTGAAGCTTTCTTT. The V and J genes are TRBV11-3 and TRBJ1-1; 8 positions agree with TRBD1. The CDR3 spans 14 residues. J gave up 6 bases and V 2 bases, and 5 bases lay outside the gene matches. The germline V gene has CDR1 SGHNT and CDR2 YENEEA.

The rearrangement uses TRBV19 and TRBJ1-1; D unresolved. Germline V gene data show CDR1 as LNHDA and CDR2 as SQIVND (reference sequence). This CDR3 is 18 amino acids long. Trimming took 0 bases from V and 4 from J, leaving 21 bases between them. CDR3 sequence (DNA): TGTGCCAGTAGTATAGATCTATTCCGCCAGGATCTTGGCACTGAAGCTTTCTTT. Its translation is CASSIDLFRQDLGTEAFF.

The chain employs TRBV9 and TRBJ1-1; D remains unclear. Germline CDR1 is SGDLS and CDR2 is YYNGEE. The length of the CDR3 is 14 residues. V was shortened by 1 base and J by 8 bases, with 15 bases between the two germline ends. In DNA form, the CDR3 reads TGTGCCAGCAGCGTAACCCCGAACCTCCTCGAAGCTTTCTTT. This gives the protein CASSVTPNLLEAFF.

The rearrangement links TRBV27 to TRBJ2-7, with 7 bases matching TRBD1. CDR3 size: 16 residues. CDR1 is MNHEY, CDR2 SMNVEV, per germline (reference sequence). The J segment lost 3 bases and the V segment lost 6 bases, leaving 14 bases of the junction unmatched. DNA of the CDR3: TGTGCCAGCAGACCATCCACAGGGGCCCCGTTCTACGAGCAGTACTTC. Translating gives CASRPSTGAPFYEQYF.

This clone was seen a single time. V gene TRBV7-6 combines with J gene TRBJ2-7; 10 nucleotides match TRBD1. The length of the CDR3 is 15 residues. Unmatched junction bases numbered 7, after V lost 4 bases and J lost 4 bases. The germline V gene has CDR1 SGHVS and CDR2 FNYEAQ. For the CDR3, the DNA is TGTGCCAGCAGCTCAGGGAGGGGACAGGGGTACGAGCAGTACTTC. Translation gives CASSSGRGQGYEQYF.

This chain joins TRBV4-1 and TRBJ2-7; 7 bases agree with TRBD2. Germline CDR1 MGHRA, CDR2 YSYEKL. V dropped 1 base and J dropped 1; count of bases not matched to a gene: 4. This CDR3 has 15 amino acids. CDR3 DNA: TGCGCCAGCAGCCAAGTGGAGGGACTATCCTACGAGCAGTACTTC. Amino acids: CASSQVEGLSYEQYF.

V is TRBV15 and J is TRBJ1-5, with D hard to call. The ends were cut back, 4 bases at V and 5 bases at J, with 15 bases in the middle. CDR1 is LNHNV, CDR2 YYDKDF, per germline (reference sequence). The CDR3 runs 15 residues. The CDR3: CATSISHSTHQPQHF. The CDR3 nucleotides read TGTGCCACCAGCATTTCGCACAGCACCCATCAGCCCCAGCATTTT.

The chain uses TRBV7-9 and TRBJ1-2; 11 bases align to TRBD1. The CDR3 has 17 amino acids. The V segment lost 5 bases and the J segment 5 bases; nucleotides outside the gene matches: 13. The germline CDR1 and CDR2 sequences are SEHNR and FQNEAQ (reference sequence). This CDR3 is CASSPPGGTGGNYGYTF. In DNA, the CDR3 is TGTGCCAGCAGCCCACCGGGCGGGACAGGGGGGAATTATGGCTACACCTTC.

The CDR3 region is CASSYWTSGENNEQFF. The CDR3 coding sequence is TGTGCCAGCAGTTACTGGACTAGCGGGGAAAACAATGAGCAGTTCTTC. This chain uses TRBV6-5 with TRBJ2-1, with 12 bases identical to TRBD2. The V and J ends lost 1 base and 5 bases, in that order; junction bases with no gene match: 3. The germline V gene has CDR1 MNHEY and CDR2 SVGAGI. The CDR3 totals 16 residues.

The chain is built from TRBV28 and TRBJ2-7; D unclear. In germline, CDR1 is MDHEN, CDR2 SYDVKM. The CDR3 runs 11 residues. Trimming removed 9 bases at V and 6 bases at J, with 12 bases between. CDR3 nucleotide sequence: TGTGCCAGTAGAGGCTGGACCGAGCAGTACTTC. Translation: CASRGWTEQYF.

The V gene is TRBV27, the J gene TRBJ2-1; D not certain. Germline CDR1 is MNHEY and CDR2 is SMNVEV (reference sequence). The V gene lost 7 bases and the J gene lost 4 bases, with 11 bases spanning the gap. The CDR3 consists of 13 residues. CDR3 in amino acids: CASKSTSYNEQFF. For the CDR3, the DNA is TGTGCCAGCAAATCGACCTCATACAATGAGCAGTTCTTC.